One sample yielded the 27 T cell receptor beta chains listed below, sequenced in a study of T cells in Graves' hyperthyroidism and ophthalmopathy. RNA transcripts gave rise to amplified TCR beta CDR3 regions. The HTBI set primed first-round TCR CDR3 RT-PCR. TCRdb called the multiplex PCR reads again in MiXCR, with one record for every CDR3 protein. Of 560,000 or so distinct CDR3 sequences in the sample, 46% were seen once. Sequencing was carried out using peripheral blood or thyroid tissue (not recorded which). The receptors here all came from a woman younger than 35 with Graves' hyperthyroidism.

This clonotype was observed a few times. The gene calls are TRBV7-2 and TRBJ2-7; D not certain. Trimming took 5 bases from V and 4 from J, leaving 18 bases between them. Germline CDR1 and CDR2: SGHTA and FQGNSA. The CDR3 runs to 15 residues. The CDR3 loop is CASSPVEGGVYEQYF. CDR3 nucleotide sequence: TGTGCCAGCAGCCCAGTCGAAGGCGGTGTTTACGAGCAGTACTTC.

CDR3 DNA: TGTGCCAGCAGCTCTAGTTGGGGGGCTGAAGCTTTCTTT. It yields the protein CASSSSWGAEAFF. The gene calls are TRBV11-2 and TRBJ1-1, with a tentative D call TRBD1 (5 bases). The ends were cut back, 4 bases at V and 6 bases at J, with 12 bases in the middle. Looked up from germline, CDR1 is SGHAT and CDR2 is FQNNGV. CDR3 length: 13 residues.

As regards this clonotype: The junction departs from germline at one end; a sequencing error may be responsible. V is TRBV10-3 and J is TRBJ2-5; 8 nucleotides agree with TRBD2. The CDR3 contains 13 residues. The germline V gene encodes CDR1 ENHRY and CDR2 SYGVKD. CDR3 amino acids: CAINPAGDPAQYF. The DNA for the CDR3 is TGTGCCATCAACCCAGCGGGAGATCCTGCGCAGTATTTC.

The chain couples TRBV2 to TRBJ2-7, with 13 bases fitting TRBD2. The CDR3 extends over 15 amino acids. With V trimmed by 6 bases and J by 3 bases, 5 bases remained unmatched. Germline V gene lookup returns CDR1 SNHLY and CDR2 FYNNEI. In nucleotides, the CDR3 is TGTGCCAGCAGACGACTAGCGGGAGGCTTCTACGAGCAGTACTTC. Its protein is CASRRLAGGFYEQYF.

Comment on this clonotype: The junction differs from germline at one of its ends, possibly a read error. The chain joins TRBV7-2 to TRBJ1-4; D is unclear. Germline assignment: CDR1 SGHTA and CDR2 FQGNSA. This CDR3 is 15 amino acids long. Here the CDR3 DNA reads TGTGCCAGCAGCCGCGTACTAGGGTCTAATGGAAAACTGTTTTTT. Its protein is CASSRVLGSNGKLFF.

The CDR3 loop is CASSRAAYTEAFF. CDR3 bases: TGTGCCAGCTCCAGGGCGGCATACACTGAAGCTTTCTTT. The V gene is TRBV6-2 or TRBV6-3, the J gene TRBJ1-1; tentative D call: TRBD1 (5 bases). The germline V gene has CDR1 MNHEY and CDR2 SVGEGT. The germline V and J ends were trimmed by 8 bases and 3 bases, with 13 bases remaining between them. This CDR3 is built from 13 residues.

The CDR3 bases are TGTGCCAGCAGCCCCCGGACAGGGTATGGAGAGACCCAGTACTTC. Amino acids: CASSPRTGYGETQYF. This chain uses TRBV11-2 with TRBJ2-5; 8 nucleotides line up with TRBD1. The CDR3 is made up of 15 amino acids. CDR1 SGHAT and CDR2 FQNNGV come from the germline V gene. Trimming took 5 bases from V and 4 from J; bases not matched to a gene: 9.

This clonotype has more than one count but fewer than ten. This chain links TRBV2 with TRBJ2-2; D not resolved. V lost 4 bases and J 7 bases, leaving 13 bases between the germline ends. Germline V gene lookup returns CDR1 SNHLY and CDR2 FYNNEI. The CDR3 is 14 amino acids. Here the CDR3 reads CASSGQDRVGELFF. CDR3 DNA: TGTGCCAGCAGTGGCCAAGATCGTGTCGGGGAGCTGTTTTTT.

This clonotype was picked up many times. This rearrangement joins TRBV10-3 to TRBJ1-1; perhaps TRBD1 as D (5 bases). Trimming left V 11 bases short and J 0 bases short, with 13 bases between. The CDR3 sequence is 13 residues long. Looked up from germline, CDR1 is ENHRY and CDR2 is SYGVKD. CDR3 DNA sequence: TGTGCCGGCCAGGACACGATGAACACTGAAGCTTTCTTT. This sequence encodes CAGQDTMNTEAFF.

The chain uses TRBV29-1 and TRBJ2-5, with 7 bases fitting TRBD2. The V segment lost 4 bases and the J segment 4 bases; nucleotides outside the gene matches: 12. Germline assignment: CDR1 SQVTM and CDR2 ANQGSEA. The CDR3 extends over 15 amino acids. DNA of the CDR3: TGCAGCGTTGTAAGACGGCTAGCGGCGAGAGAGACCCAGTACTTC. Translation: CSVVRRLAARETQYF.

Regarding this clonotype: The junction departs from germline at one end; a sequencing error may be responsible. The chain is built from TRBV29-1 and TRBJ2-7; TRBD2 aligns across 11 bases. Germline CDR1 is SQVTM and CDR2 is ANQGSEA. The CDR3 has 14 residues. CDR3 DNA: TGCAGCGTCGCTCTACTAGCGGGAGAGATGGAGCGGTACTTC. Translating gives CSVALLAGEMERYF.

The rearrangement uses TRBV2 and TRBJ2-5; 8 bases map to TRBD1. This CDR3 spans 14 amino acids. The ends lost 6 bases at V and 3 bases at J; junction bases unmatched: 6. CDR1 is SNHLY and CDR2 is FYNNEI in the germline V gene. DNA of the CDR3: TGTGCCAGCAGAGGACAGGGAGTAAAAGAGACCCAGTACTTC. Its protein is CASRGQGVKETQYF.

This clonotype has more than one count but fewer than ten. The chain employs TRBV19 and TRBJ1-2; D unclear. The CDR3 is 13 amino acids. CDR1 is LNHDA, CDR2 SQIVND, per germline (reference sequence). Trimming pared 7 bases from V and 1 base from J, leaving 10 bases between. The CDR3 bases are TGTGCCAGTACCCTGGGCCTTAACTATGGCTACACCTTC. Protein sequence: CASTLGLNYGYTF. Looking up the rest from reference TRBV19 and TRBJ1-2 gives the full variable domain: DGGITQSPKYLFRKEGQNVTLSCEQNLNHDAMYWYRQDPGQGLRLIYYSQIVNDFQKGDIAEGYSVSREKKESFPLTVTSAQKNPTAFYLCASTLGLNYGYTFGSGTRLTVV.

The V call is TRBV2, the J call TRBJ2-7; 7 bases map to TRBD2. The CDR3 length is 14 residues. The germline V gene encodes CDR1 SNHLY and CDR2 FYNNEI. Trimming removed 6 bases from V and 0 bases from J; junction bases left unmatched: 5. CDR3 loop: CASRPSGISYEQYF. The CDR3 nucleotides are TGTGCCAGCAGACCAAGCGGGATCTCCTACGAGCAGTACTTC.

In its sample, this clonotype was seen a few times. The chain has TRBV2 and TRBJ1-1, with a possible D match to TRBD1 (5 bases). Germline V gene sequence: CDR1 SNHLY, CDR2 FYNNEI. This CDR3 spans 13 amino acids. Trimming pared 2 bases from V and 11 bases from J, leaving 15 bases between. This CDR3 is CASSETGRGLAFF. DNA of the CDR3: TGTGCCAGCAGTGAAACGGGGCGCGGATTGGCTTTCTTT.

In this sample, this clonotype turned up many times. The chain is built from TRBV25-1 and TRBJ2-2; 9 nucleotides line up with TRBD1. The CDR3 has 14 residues. CDR1 and CDR2 (germline): MGHDK, SYGVNS. The V gene end was trimmed by 6 bases and the J gene end by 5 bases; junction bases not matched to a gene: 4. CDR3 residues: CASRQGARTGELFF. The CDR3, as DNA: TGTGCCAGCAGACAGGGGGCGCGGACCGGGGAGCTGTTTTTT.

This clonotype was recorded once. The chain employs TRBV10-3 and TRBJ1-3; a possible D gene is TRBD1 (6 bases). The V gene lost 6 bases and the J gene lost 0 bases, with 12 bases spanning the gap. The CDR3 covers 15 residues. Germline V gene sequence: CDR1 ENHRY, CDR2 SYGVKD. The CDR3 DNA reads as TGTGCCATCAGCCCGACAGGCAACTCTGGAAACACCATATATTTT. This codes for CAISPTGNSGNTIYF.

This chain links TRBV10-1 with TRBJ1-6, with TRBD1 matching 10 bases. J lost 6 bases, V lost 3 bases, and 8 bases had no gene match. In germline, CDR1 is WNHNN, CDR2 SYGVQD (reference sequence). This CDR3 is 17 amino acids long. CDR3 sequence reads: CASSDRAGTGVNSPLHF. In DNA form, the CDR3 reads TGCGCCAGCAGTGATCGGGCCGGGACAGGGGTTAATTCACCCCTCCACTTT.

The chain couples TRBV7-3 to TRBJ2-5; 7 nucleotides match TRBD2. V shed 8 bases and J 2 bases; nucleotides not matched to a gene: 5. Germline V gene data show CDR1 as SGHTA and CDR2 as FQGTGA. There are 13 residues in the CDR3. The CDR3 is CASGRDLQETQYF. The CDR3, as DNA: TGTGCCAGCGGGAGGGACCTTCAAGAGACCCAGTACTTC.

The chain recombines TRBV5-5 with TRBJ2-5; D is ambiguous. CDR1 is SGHKS and CDR2 is YYEKEE in the germline V gene (reference sequence). With 8 bases removed from V and 11 bases from J, the gap between germline ends came to 16 bases. This CDR3 is built from 11 residues. CDR3 sequence (DNA): TGTGCCAGTGCAATGGGAAATGAGCAGTACTTC. Its protein product is CASAMGNEQYF.

Regarding this clonotype: One end of the junction does not line up with germline, which may come from a read error. The chain uses TRBV7-9 and TRBJ1-1, with no clear D. CDR3 length: 13 residues. In germline, CDR1 is SEHNR, CDR2 FQNEAQ (reference sequence). CDR3 sequence (DNA): TGCGCCAGCAGTTTAATGGGGTCGGGTGAAGCTTTCTTT. This encodes CASSLMGSGEAFF.

Points on this clonotype: A clone one base away is much larger, so this may be a read error. J is TRBJ1-1 and V is TRBV10-3; D is ambiguous. The germline V gene encodes CDR1 ENHRY and CDR2 SYGVKD. The CDR3 length is 13 residues. Trimming stripped 10 bases from V and 0 bases from J, with 12 bases between. In DNA form, the CDR3 reads TGTGCCACTTCCGCGGGTTTGAACACTGAAGCTTTCTTT. It is translated as CATSAGLNTEAFF.

V is TRBV11-3 and J is TRBJ1-1, with D perhaps TRBD1 (5 bases). Trimming pared 6 bases from V and 2 bases from J, leaving 13 bases between. The CDR3 runs to 14 residues. The V gene's germline CDR1 is SGHNT and CDR2 YENEEA. The CDR3 DNA reads as TGTGCCAGCAGTAGGGACGTATTCAACACTGAAGCTTTCTTT. Protein product: CASSRDVFNTEAFF. The full variable domain, with the rest looked up from reference TRBV11-3 and TRBJ1-1, is EAGVVQSPRYKIIEKKQPVAFWCNPISGHNTLYWYLQNLGQGPELLIRYENEEAVDDSQLPKDRFSAERLKGVDSTLKIQPAELGDSAVYLCASSRDVFNTEAFFGQGTRLTVV.

The rearrangement joins TRBV25-1 to TRBJ1-1; D gene uncertain. Germline V gene lookup returns CDR1 MGHDK and CDR2 SYGVNS. Trimming removed 5 bases from V and 4 bases from J, with 17 bases in between. The CDR3 spans 15 residues. CDR3 nucleotides: TGTGCCAGCAGTAAACGGGCCTCTCGCGGCACTGAAGCTTTCTTT. It translates to CASSKRASRGTEAFF.

This clonotype was detected many times. This chain links TRBV2 with TRBJ1-5; D uncertain. Germline CDR1 is SNHLY and CDR2 is FYNNEI. The CDR3 has 12 residues. Trimming took off 4 bases at V and 3 bases at J, with 4 bases between the two ends. The CDR3 reads CASSAYNQPQHF. CDR3 bases: TGTGCCAGCAGTGCCTACAATCAGCCCCAGCATTTT.

In this sample, this clonotype turned up many times. This rearrangement joins TRBV25-1 to TRBJ2-5; 11 positions match TRBD2. The germline CDR1 and CDR2 sequences are MGHDK and SYGVNS. V gave up 5 bases and J gave up 5 bases; unmatched junction bases: 4. The CDR3 length is 14 residues. The CDR3 reads CASSLTSGEETQYF. The DNA for the CDR3 is TGTGCCAGCAGTTTGACTAGCGGGGAGGAGACCCAGTACTTC. Based on the CDR3 plus reference TRBV25-1 and TRBJ2-5, the full variable domain is EADIYQTPRYLVIGTGKKITLECSQTMGHDKMYWYQQDPGMELHLIHYSYGVNSTEKGDLSSESTVSRIRTEHFPLTLESARPSHTSQYLCASSLTSGEETQYFGPGTRLLVL.

About this clonotype itself: Since a much larger clone is just one base distant, this may be a read error. This chain connects TRBV10-3 to TRBJ2-2, with D perhaps TRBD1 or TRBD2 (5 bases each). Trimming shortened V by 5 bases and J by 3 bases, and 10 bases separated the two germline ends. Germline-derived CDR1 and CDR2 are ENHRY and SYGVKD. This CDR3 has 14 amino acids. The CDR3 region is CAISPGRDTGELFF. The CDR3 DNA is TGTGCCATCAGTCCGGGACGGGACACCGGGGAGCTGTTTTTT.